This TCR beta chain was recovered during a study of cytomegalovirus exposure and HLA in healthy donors (TCRdb year 2017). Study-level background: According to a later analysis, the roughly 120 validation repertoires were produced on the same platform as the approximately 610 repertoires of the first cohort. To predict cytomegalovirus infection status, the study combined high-throughput TCR immunosequencing, statistical association of individual TCRs with disease status, and machine learning. The study aimed to test whether cataloging public T cell receptors could reveal signatures of past pathogen exposure. Besides the first cohort of 550 to 750 subjects, a separate validation cohort made up of some 110 different subjects was used.

The donors belonged to the validation cohort of approximately 130 subjects, which was separate from the roughly 680-subject first cohort. Findings and caveats that apply to the study as a whole: Subsequent analysis determined that TCRs grouped into clusters in the first cohort also showed a tendency toward co-occurrence across the 130 or so validation repertoires, and approximately 94% of cluster scores exceeded 0. In both the original and validation cohorts, the classifier was reported to diagnose cytomegalovirus status with high specificity and sensitivity. While some public TCRs were present in many individuals, most TCR sequences turned up only very rarely across donors. All 130 or so repertoires were used to score co-occurrence in the validation cohort in a later analysis, because that analysis had no HLA typing for the cohort. In the study, 150 to 200 TCR beta chains were listed as associated with cytomegalovirus. In vitro tests confirmed that three of the cytomegalovirus-associated TCR beta chains recognize cytomegalovirus antigens. The authors suggested that the approach could potentially be generalized to other disease states and immunological phenotypes.

The CDR3 has 13 amino acids, counting the end cysteine and phenylalanine. The kept DNA is CDR3 alone, 39 bases in frame from the first base. Trimming at the junction amounts to 7 bases on V and 0 bases on J, and the germline ends lie 9 bases apart. CDR1 is given as SNHLY and CDR2 as FYNNEI, both from the germline V gene. About this clone: Its target antigen remains unknown. Base qualities are missing; no much larger clone stands one base away.

Library preparation used the immunoSEQ multiplex PCR assay. In the source study's methods: To diagnose cytomegalovirus status from the catalog of TCR beta chain sequences, a statistical classification framework was built. TCRdb holds this immuneACCESS table with in-frame rearrangements only. Some clones are missing; in checked studies, unresolved V genes explain under half, and the rest has no known cause. V and J calls and clone size are copied from that table; D and trimming were computed from the DNA. The table for this sample lists approximately 230,000 clones; about 90% of them were counted only once. The ten most abundant clones make up 9.5% to 15% of the sample.

Recombination linked TRBV2 to TRBJ1-1; confidence is insufficient to name the D gene. Sequenced input: PBMCs. The origin of this receptor is a man in his late teens or twenties in good health and CMV-seropositive. The CDR3 here reads CASMIAVNTEAFF. The DNA sequence follows: TGTGCCAGCATGATAGCCGTGAACACTGAAGCTTTCTTT.